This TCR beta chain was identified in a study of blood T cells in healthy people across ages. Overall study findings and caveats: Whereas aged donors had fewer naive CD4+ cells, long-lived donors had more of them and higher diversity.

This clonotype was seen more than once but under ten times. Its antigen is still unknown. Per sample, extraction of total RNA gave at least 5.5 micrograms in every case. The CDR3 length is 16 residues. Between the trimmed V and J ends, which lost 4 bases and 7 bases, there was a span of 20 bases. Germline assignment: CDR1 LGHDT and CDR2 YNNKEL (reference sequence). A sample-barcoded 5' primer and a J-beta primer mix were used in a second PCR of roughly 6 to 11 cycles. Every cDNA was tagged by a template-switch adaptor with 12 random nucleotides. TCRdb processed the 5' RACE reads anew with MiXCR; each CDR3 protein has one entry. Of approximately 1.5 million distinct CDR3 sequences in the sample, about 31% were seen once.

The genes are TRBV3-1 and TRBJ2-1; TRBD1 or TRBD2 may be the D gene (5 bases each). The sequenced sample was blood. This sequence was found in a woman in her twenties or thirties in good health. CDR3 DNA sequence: TGTGCCAGCAGCCCCACGATGGGGGTCGAGGGGAATGAGCAGTTCTTC. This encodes CASSPTMGVEGNEQFF.